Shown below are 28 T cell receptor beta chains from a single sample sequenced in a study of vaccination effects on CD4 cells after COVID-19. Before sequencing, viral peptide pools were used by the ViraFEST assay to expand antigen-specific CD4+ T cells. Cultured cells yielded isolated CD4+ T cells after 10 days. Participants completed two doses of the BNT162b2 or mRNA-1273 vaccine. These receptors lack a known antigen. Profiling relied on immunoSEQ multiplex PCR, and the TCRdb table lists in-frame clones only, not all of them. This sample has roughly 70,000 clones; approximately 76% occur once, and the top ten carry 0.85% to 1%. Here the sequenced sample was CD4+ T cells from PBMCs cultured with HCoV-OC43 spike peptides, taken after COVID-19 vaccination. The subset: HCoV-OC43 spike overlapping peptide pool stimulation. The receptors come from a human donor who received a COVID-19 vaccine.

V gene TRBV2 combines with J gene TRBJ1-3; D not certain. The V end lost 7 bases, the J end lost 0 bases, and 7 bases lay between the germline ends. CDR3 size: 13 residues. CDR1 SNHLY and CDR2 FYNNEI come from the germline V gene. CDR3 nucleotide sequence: TGTGCCAGCATGGGGAGCTCTGGAAACACCATATATTTT. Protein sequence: CASMGSSGNTIYF.

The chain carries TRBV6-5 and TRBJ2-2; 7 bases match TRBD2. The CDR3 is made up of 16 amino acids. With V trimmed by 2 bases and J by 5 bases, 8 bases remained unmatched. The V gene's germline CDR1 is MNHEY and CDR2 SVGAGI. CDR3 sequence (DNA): TGTGCCAGCAGTTACGACGCACTAGCGCCGACCGGGGAGCTGTTTTTT. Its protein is CASSYDALAPTGELFF.

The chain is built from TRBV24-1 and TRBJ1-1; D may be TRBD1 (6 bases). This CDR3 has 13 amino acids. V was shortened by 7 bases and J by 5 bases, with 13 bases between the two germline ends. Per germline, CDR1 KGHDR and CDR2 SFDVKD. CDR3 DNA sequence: TGTGCCACCAGACAGGGTCCTTGGACTGAAGCTTTCTTT. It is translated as CATRQGPWTEAFF.

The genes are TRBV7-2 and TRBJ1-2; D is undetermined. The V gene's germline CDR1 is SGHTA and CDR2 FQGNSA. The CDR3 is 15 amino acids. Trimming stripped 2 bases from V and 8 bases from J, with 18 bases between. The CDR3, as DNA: TGTGCCAGCAGCTTACTCCCCCAGGCCATTCGCGGCTACACCTTC. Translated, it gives CASSLLPQAIRGYTF.

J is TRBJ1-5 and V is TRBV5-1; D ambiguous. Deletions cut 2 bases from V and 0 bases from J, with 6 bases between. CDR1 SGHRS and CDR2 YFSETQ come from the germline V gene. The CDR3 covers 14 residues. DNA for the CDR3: TGCGCCAGCAGCTTCTTGGGTAGCAATCAGCCCCAGCATTTT. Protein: CASSFLGSNQPQHF.

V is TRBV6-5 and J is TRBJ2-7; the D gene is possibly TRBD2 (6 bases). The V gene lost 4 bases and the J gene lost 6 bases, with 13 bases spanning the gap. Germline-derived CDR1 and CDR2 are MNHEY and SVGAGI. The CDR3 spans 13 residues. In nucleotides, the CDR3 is TGTGCCAGCAGTTTCCACGGGGGAGGCGAGCAGTACGTC. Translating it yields CASSFHGGGEQYV.

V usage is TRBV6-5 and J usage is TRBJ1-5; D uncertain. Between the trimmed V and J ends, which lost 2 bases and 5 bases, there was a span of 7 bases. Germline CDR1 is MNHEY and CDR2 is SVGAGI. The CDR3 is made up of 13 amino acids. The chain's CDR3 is CASSYRDDQPQHF. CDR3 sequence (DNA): TGTGCCAGCAGTTACCGAGACGATCAGCCCCAGCATTTT.

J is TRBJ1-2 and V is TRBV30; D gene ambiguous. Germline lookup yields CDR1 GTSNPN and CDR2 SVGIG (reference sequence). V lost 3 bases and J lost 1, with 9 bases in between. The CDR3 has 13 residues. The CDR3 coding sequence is TGTGCCTGGAGGAGGGAACTTAACTATGGCTACACCTTC. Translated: CAWRRELNYGYTF. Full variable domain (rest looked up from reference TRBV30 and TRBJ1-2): SQTIHQWPATLVQPVGSPLSLECTVEGTSNPNLYWYRQAAGRGLQLLFYSVGIGQISSEVPQNLSASRPQDRQFILSSKKLLLSDSGFYLCAWRRELNYGYTFGSGTRLTVV.

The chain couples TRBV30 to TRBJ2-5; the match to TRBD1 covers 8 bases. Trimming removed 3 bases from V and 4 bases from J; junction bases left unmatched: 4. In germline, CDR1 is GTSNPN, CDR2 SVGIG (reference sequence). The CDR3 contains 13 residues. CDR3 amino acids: CAWRQGGRETQYF. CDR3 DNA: TGTGCCTGGAGACAGGGGGGACGAGAGACCCAGTACTTC.

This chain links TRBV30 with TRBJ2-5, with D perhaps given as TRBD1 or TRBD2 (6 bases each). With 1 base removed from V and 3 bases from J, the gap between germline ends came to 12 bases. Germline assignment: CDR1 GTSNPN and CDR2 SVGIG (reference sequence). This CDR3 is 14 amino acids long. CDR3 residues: CAWSGGTREETQYF. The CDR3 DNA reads TGTGCCTGGAGTGGCGGGACAAGGGAAGAGACCCAGTACTTC.

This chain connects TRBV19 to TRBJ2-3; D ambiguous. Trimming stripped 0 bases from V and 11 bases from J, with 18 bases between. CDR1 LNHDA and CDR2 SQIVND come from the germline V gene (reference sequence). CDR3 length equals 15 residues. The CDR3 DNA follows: TGTGCCAGTAGTATAGAGGGTAGGCCTGGCAGGAGGCAGTATTTT. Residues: CASSIEGRPGRRQYF.

The CDR3 DNA reads TGTGCCAGCAGTGAAGATCAGCCCCAGCATTTT. It codes for CASSEDQPQHF. The chain links TRBV6-1 to TRBJ1-5; no firm D call. This CDR3 is 11 amino acids long. Germline lookup yields CDR1 MNHNS and CDR2 SASEGT. Trimming shortened V by 1 base and J by 5 bases, and 0 bases separated the two germline ends.

The CDR3 sequence: CASSLDPEYSPLHF. CDR3 DNA sequence: TGTGCCAGCAGCTTAGACCCCGAGTATTCACCCCTCCACTTT. The rearrangement links TRBV7-2 to TRBJ1-6, with D unresolved. The CDR3 is made up of 14 amino acids. CDR1 and CDR2 (germline): SGHTA, FQGNSA. Trimming cost V 1 base and J 8 bases, with 9 bases left between them.

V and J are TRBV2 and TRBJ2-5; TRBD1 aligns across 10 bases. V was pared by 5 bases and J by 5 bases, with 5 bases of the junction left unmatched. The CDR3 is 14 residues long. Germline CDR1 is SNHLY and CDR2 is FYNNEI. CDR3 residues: CASSSGQGFETQYF. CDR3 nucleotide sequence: TGTGCCAGCAGTTCGGGACAGGGGTTTGAGACCCAGTACTTC.

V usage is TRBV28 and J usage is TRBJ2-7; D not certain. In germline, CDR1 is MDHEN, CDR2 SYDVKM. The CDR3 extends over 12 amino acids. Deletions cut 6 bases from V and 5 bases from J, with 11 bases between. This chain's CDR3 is CASSLQIDEQYV. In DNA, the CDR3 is TGTGCCAGCAGCCTCCAAATCGACGAGCAGTACGTC.

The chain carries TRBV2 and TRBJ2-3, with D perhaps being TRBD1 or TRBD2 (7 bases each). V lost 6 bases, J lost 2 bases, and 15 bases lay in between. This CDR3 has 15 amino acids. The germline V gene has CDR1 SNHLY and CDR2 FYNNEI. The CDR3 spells CASRAGQTVTDTQYF. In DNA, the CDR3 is TGTGCCAGCAGAGCGGGACAGACTGTCACAGATACGCAGTATTTT.

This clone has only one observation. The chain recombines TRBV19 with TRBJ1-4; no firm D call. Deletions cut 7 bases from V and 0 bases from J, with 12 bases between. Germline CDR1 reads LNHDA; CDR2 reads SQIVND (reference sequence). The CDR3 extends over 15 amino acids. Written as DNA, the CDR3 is TGTGCCAGTACTCCAACAGCCCCAACTAATGAAAAACTGTTTTTT. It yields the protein CASTPTAPTNEKLFF.

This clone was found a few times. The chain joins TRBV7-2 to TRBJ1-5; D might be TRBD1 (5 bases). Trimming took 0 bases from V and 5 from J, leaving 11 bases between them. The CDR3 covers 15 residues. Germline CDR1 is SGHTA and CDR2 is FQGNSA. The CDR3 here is CASSLAVGGDQPQHF. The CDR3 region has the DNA TGTGCCAGCAGCTTAGCGGTTGGGGGAGATCAGCCCCAGCATTTT.

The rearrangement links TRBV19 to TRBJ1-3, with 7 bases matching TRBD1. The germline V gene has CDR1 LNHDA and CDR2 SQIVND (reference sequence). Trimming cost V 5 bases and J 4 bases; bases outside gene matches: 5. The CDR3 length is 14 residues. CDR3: CASSSRQGGNTIYF. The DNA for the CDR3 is TGTGCCAGTAGTTCCCGACAGGGAGGAAACACCATATATTTT.

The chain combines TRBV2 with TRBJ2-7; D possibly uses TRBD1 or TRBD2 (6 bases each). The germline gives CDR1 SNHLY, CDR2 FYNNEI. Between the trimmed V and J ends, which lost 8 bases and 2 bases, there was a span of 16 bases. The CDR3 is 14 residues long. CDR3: CASGDPGAAYEQYV. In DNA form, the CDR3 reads TGTGCCAGCGGGGACCCGGGGGCGGCCTACGAGCAGTACGTC.

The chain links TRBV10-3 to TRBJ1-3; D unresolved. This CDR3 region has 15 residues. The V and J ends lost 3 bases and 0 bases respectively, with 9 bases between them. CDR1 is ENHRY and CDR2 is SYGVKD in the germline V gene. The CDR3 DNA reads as TGTGCCATCAGTGACTTGGTGAACTCTGGAAACACCATATATTTT. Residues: CAISDLVNSGNTIYF.

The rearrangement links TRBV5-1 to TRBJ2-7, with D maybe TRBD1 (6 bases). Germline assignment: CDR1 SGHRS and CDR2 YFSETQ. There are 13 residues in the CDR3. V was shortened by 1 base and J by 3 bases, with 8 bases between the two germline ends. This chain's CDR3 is CASSLTGLYEQYV. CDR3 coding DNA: TGCGCCAGCAGCTTGACAGGGCTCTACGAGCAGTACGTC.

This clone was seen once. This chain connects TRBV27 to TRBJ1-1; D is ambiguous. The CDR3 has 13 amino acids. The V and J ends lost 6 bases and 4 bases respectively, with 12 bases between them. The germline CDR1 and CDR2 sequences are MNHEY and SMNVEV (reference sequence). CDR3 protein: CASSLLRGTEAFF. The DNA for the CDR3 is TGTGCCAGCAGCCTACTCCGGGGCACTGAAGCTTTCTTT.

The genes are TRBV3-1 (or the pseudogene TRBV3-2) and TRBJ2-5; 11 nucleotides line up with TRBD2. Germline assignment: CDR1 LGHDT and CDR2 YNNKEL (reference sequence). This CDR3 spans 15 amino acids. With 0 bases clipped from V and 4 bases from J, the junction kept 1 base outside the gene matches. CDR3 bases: TGTGCCAGCAGCCAAGATAGCGGGAGGGGAGAGACCCAGTACTTC. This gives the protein CASSQDSGRGETQYF.

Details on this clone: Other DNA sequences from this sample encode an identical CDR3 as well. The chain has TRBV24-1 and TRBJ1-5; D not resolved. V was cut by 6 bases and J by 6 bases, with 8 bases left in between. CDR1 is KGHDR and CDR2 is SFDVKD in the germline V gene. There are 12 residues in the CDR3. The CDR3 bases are TGTGCCACCAGTCGGGGATCTCAGCCCCAGCATTTT. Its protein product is CATSRGSQPQHF.

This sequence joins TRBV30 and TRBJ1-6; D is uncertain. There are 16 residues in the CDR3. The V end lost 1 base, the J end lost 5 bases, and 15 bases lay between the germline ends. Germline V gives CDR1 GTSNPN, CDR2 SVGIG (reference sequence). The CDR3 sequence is CAWSALLGGNNSPLHF. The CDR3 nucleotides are TGTGCCTGGAGTGCCTTACTGGGAGGAAATAATTCACCCCTCCACTTT.

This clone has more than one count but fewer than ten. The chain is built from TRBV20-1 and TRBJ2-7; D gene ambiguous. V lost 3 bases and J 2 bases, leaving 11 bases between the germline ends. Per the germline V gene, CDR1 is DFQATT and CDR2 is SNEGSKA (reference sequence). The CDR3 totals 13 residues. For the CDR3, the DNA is TGCAGTGCTAGTACCCTTACCCCCTACGAGCAGTACGTC. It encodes CSASTLTPYEQYV.

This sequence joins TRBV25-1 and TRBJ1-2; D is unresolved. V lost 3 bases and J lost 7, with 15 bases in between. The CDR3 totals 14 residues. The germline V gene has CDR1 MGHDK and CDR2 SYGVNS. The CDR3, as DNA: TGTGCCAGCAGTGAGGGTGATCGAGGGTCTGGCTACACCTTC. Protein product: CASSEGDRGSGYTF.